This T cell receptor (beta chain) derives from a study of blood T cell repertoires in COVID-19. V lost 8 bases to trimming and J lost 4 bases; unmatched junction nucleotides: 4. The germline V gene has CDR1 MNHEY and CDR2 SVGAGI. The CDR3 is made up of 13 amino acids. Generated by immunoSEQ multiplex PCR, the TCRdb table keeps only in-frame clones and is missing some. The profile shows under 300,000 clones, approximately 89% of them singletons. The rearrangement links TRBV6-5 to TRBJ2-1; 8 bases line up with TRBD2. The material sequenced was PBMCs or T cells enriched from blood (not recorded which). This TCR derives from a woman aged 40 to 55 who had been exposed to COVID-19. The CDR3 region is CASPGGPYNEQFF. The CDR3 nucleotides read TGTGCCAGCCCGGGGGGGCCATACAATGAGCAGTTCTTC.